A single sample gave rise to the 27 T cell receptor beta chains below, sequenced in a study of shared clonotypes between healthy human individuals. Assay used: immunoSEQ multiplex PCR; TCRdb lists only in-frame clones, some missing. This sample yields millions of clones, of which approximately 95% are seen a single time; 0.39% belongs to the top ten. Sequencing was done on a sample of naive CD4+ T cells from PBMCs. Documented subset: CD45RA+ positively selected. The receptor set was obtained from a man between 18 and 35 years old in good health. Some clones in this sample may be carry-over from other donors' samples.

This chain connects TRBV20-1 to TRBJ1-1; 7 bases map to TRBD1. Germline values: CDR1 DFQATT, CDR2 SNEGSKA (reference sequence). The CDR3 is 11 residues long. V shed 5 bases and J 11 bases; nucleotides not matched to a gene: 8. Written as DNA, the CDR3 is TGCAGTGCTTACAGGGGAGTTTGGGCTTTCTTT. Its protein is CSAYRGVWAFF.

This rearrangement joins TRBV5-4 to TRBJ2-5; the D gene could be TRBD1 or TRBD2 (5 bases each). The CDR3 contains 18 residues. Germline V CDR1 and CDR2: SGHNT, YYREEE (reference sequence). V was shortened by 3 bases and J by 2 bases, with 23 bases between the two germline ends. The CDR3 nucleotides are TGTGCCAGCAGCTCGACGCCATATGGGACGTCTGTGCAAGAGACCCAGTACTTC. Translated, it gives CASSSTPYGTSVQETQYF. Looking up the rest from reference TRBV5-4 and TRBJ2-5 gives the full variable domain: ETGVTQSPTHLIKTRGQQVTLRCSSQSGHNTVSWYQQALGQGPQFIFQYYREEENGRGNFPPRFSGLQFPNYSSELNVNALELDDSALYLCASSSTPYGTSVQETQYFGPGTRLLVL.

Of note for this clone: The sample holds other DNA sequences that translate to the same CDR3. The V and J genes are TRBV5-1 and TRBJ1-1; the D is unclear. The CDR3 length is 14 residues. Germline V gives CDR1 SGHRS, CDR2 YFSETQ. The germline V and J ends were trimmed by 0 bases and 2 bases, with 8 bases remaining between them. The CDR3 region has the DNA TGCGCCAGCAGCTTGGTTGGTTCCAACACTGAAGCTTTCTTT. Translating it yields CASSLVGSNTEAFF. Together with reference TRBV5-1 and TRBJ1-1, the CDR3 gives the full variable domain: KAGVTQTPRYLIKTRGQQVTLSCSPISGHRSVSWYQQTPGQGLQFLFEYFSETQRNKGNFPGRFSGRQFSNSRSEMNVSTLELGDSALYLCASSLVGSNTEAFFGQGTRLTVV.

This chain joins TRBV5-1 and TRBJ2-2; 8 bases are shared with TRBD2. This CDR3 region has 16 residues. The germline V gene has CDR1 SGHRS and CDR2 YFSETQ. After removal of 4 bases from V and 4 bases from J, the junction contained 9 bases not matched to a gene. The CDR3 region has the DNA TGCGCCAGCAGCCTCCCACTAGCGGATTCCACCGGGGAGCTGTTTTTT. Amino acids: CASSLPLADSTGELFF. Using reference TRBV5-1 and TRBJ2-2 for the parts outside the CDR3, the full variable domain is KAGVTQTPRYLIKTRGQQVTLSCSPISGHRSVSWYQQTPGQGLQFLFEYFSETQRNKGNFPGRFSGRQFSNSRSEMNVSTLELGDSALYLCASSLPLADSTGELFFGEGSRLTVL.

The rearrangement uses TRBV7-9 and TRBJ2-3, with D unresolved. Germline V gene data show CDR1 as SEHNR and CDR2 as FQNEAQ (reference sequence). The CDR3 sequence is 13 residues long. V was clipped by 3 bases and J by 4 bases, with 8 bases between them. The CDR3 region has the DNA TGTGCCAGCAGCTTCACAGAGCCAGATACGCAGTATTTT. Amino acids: CASSFTEPDTQYF.

The CDR3 is CASSPGTGGEKLFF. In nucleotides, the CDR3 is TGTGCCAGCAGCCCCGGGACAGGGGGGGAAAAACTGTTTTTT. The rearrangement uses TRBV7-9 and TRBJ1-4, with TRBD1 matching over 11 bases. Germline lookup yields CDR1 SEHNR and CDR2 FQNEAQ (reference sequence). This CDR3 comprises 14 residues. Trimming took 5 bases from V and 8 from J; bases not matched to a gene: 4.

V gene TRBV7-9 combines with J gene TRBJ2-2; 9 nucleotides align to TRBD1. Trimming removed 4 bases from V and 3 bases from J; junction bases left unmatched: 6. Looked up from germline, CDR1 is SEHNR and CDR2 is FQNEAQ (reference sequence). The CDR3 consists of 16 residues. CDR3 residues: CASSSYRGQDTGELFF. Here the CDR3 DNA reads TGTGCCAGCAGCTCCTACAGGGGGCAGGACACCGGGGAGCTGTTTTTT.

The chain joins TRBV10-3 to TRBJ2-3, with D perhaps given as TRBD1 or TRBD2 (6 bases each). CDR1 is ENHRY, CDR2 SYGVKD, per germline. The CDR3 is 16 residues long. The V and J ends lost 3 bases and 2 bases respectively, with 15 bases between them. This CDR3 is CAISDHSRDTTDTQYF. For the CDR3, the DNA is TGTGCCATCAGTGACCATTCGCGGGACACCACAGATACGCAGTATTTT.

In regard to this clone: The same CDR3 is also encoded by other DNA sequences in this sample. This chain uses TRBV5-1 with TRBJ2-3; 7 bases are shared with TRBD1. The junction had 5 bases not matched to a gene; V was cut back by 4 bases and J by 0 bases. The CDR3 is 15 amino acids. Germline values: CDR1 SGHRS, CDR2 YFSETQ. CDR3 sequence reads: CASSPGQSSTDTQYF. DNA for the CDR3: TGCGCCAGCAGCCCGGGACAGTCGAGCACAGATACGCAGTATTTT. The variable domain in full, with the rest retrieved from reference TRBV5-1 and TRBJ2-3, is KAGVTQTPRYLIKTRGQQVTLSCSPISGHRSVSWYQQTPGQGLQFLFEYFSETQRNKGNFPGRFSGRQFSNSRSEMNVSTLELGDSALYLCASSPGQSSTDTQYFGPGTRLTVL.

The chain carries TRBV5-1 and TRBJ2-5, with D perhaps matching TRBD2 (5 bases). The CDR3 spans 15 residues. Trimming cost V 1 base and J 1 base, with 11 bases left between them. Germline values: CDR1 SGHRS, CDR2 YFSETQ. The CDR3 is CASSLLVASQETQYF. The CDR3 region has the DNA TGCGCCAGCAGCTTGTTAGTAGCGAGCCAAGAGACCCAGTACTTC.

The chain links TRBV11-2 to TRBJ2-2, with 9 bases fitting TRBD1. The V segment lost 6 bases and the J segment 5 bases; nucleotides outside the gene matches: 10. The germline CDR1 and CDR2 sequences are SGHAT and FQNNGV. This CDR3 spans 16 amino acids. DNA of the CDR3: TGTGCCAGCAGGGAGGGGACACAGGGGGCTACCGGGGAGCTGTTTTTT. It specifies CASREGTQGATGELFF.

The CDR3: CASSEGQGSIQPQHF. CDR3 nucleotide sequence: TGTGCCAGCAGTGAGGGACAGGGGTCAATTCAGCCCCAGCATTTT. The V call is TRBV2, the J call TRBJ1-5, with 10 bases matching TRBD1. The CDR3 is 15 residues long. V was clipped by 3 bases and J by 6 bases; unmatched bases: 5. Germline assignment: CDR1 SNHLY and CDR2 FYNNEI. Full variable domain (remainder filled in from reference TRBV2 and TRBJ1-5): EPEVTQTPSHQVTQMGQEVILRCVPISNHLYFYWYRQILGQKVEFLVSFYNNEISEKSEIFDDQFSVERPDGSNFTLKIRSTKLEDSAMYFCASSEGQGSIQPQHFGDGTRLSIL.

The chain recombines TRBV6-1 with TRBJ1-1; D uncertain. This CDR3 is built from 13 residues. Looked up from germline, CDR1 is MNHNS and CDR2 is SASEGT. V was shortened by 5 bases and J by 0 bases, with 7 bases between the two germline ends. The CDR3 bases are TGTGCCAGCAGTAGGGAAATGAACACTGAAGCTTTCTTT. Translated, it gives CASSREMNTEAFF.

This chain uses TRBV11-2 with TRBJ1-6, with TRBD1 matching 8 bases. CDR3 length: 15 residues. CDR1 and CDR2 (germline): SGHAT, FQNNGV. J lost 7 bases, V lost 3 bases, and 5 bases had no gene match. As DNA, the CDR3 is TGTGCCAGCAGCTTTCGACAGGGGACAAATTCACCCCTCCACTTT. Its translation is CASSFRQGTNSPLHF.

The chain links TRBV4-2 to TRBJ2-7, with TRBD1 identical over 7 bases. This CDR3 has 17 amino acids. Germline CDR1 is LGHNA and CDR2 is YNFKEQ. Germline trimming cut 0 bases from V and 3 bases from J; bases unmatched to any gene: 11. The CDR3 nucleotides read TGTGCCAGCAGCCAAGAATCCGTTGGGACAGCATACTACGAGCAGTACTTC. Translating it yields CASSQESVGTAYYEQYF.

The J gene is TRBJ2-5, the V gene TRBV7-9; 7 bases match TRBD2. This CDR3 has 16 residues. Germline V gives CDR1 SEHNR, CDR2 FQNEAQ (reference sequence). Trimming removed 2 bases from V and 2 bases from J; junction bases left unmatched: 8. The CDR3 bases are TGTGCCAGCAGCTTAAGGGCTAGCGGACCTCAAGAGACCCAGTACTTC. Amino acids: CASSLRASGPQETQYF.

The chain carries TRBV14 and TRBJ2-7; tentative D call: TRBD1 (6 bases). The CDR3 is made up of 14 amino acids. Germline V gene lookup returns CDR1 SGHDN and CDR2 FVKESK. Between the trimmed V and J ends, which lost 4 bases and 0 bases, there was a span of 10 bases. CDR3 DNA: TGTGCCAGCAGCCTCCAGGACAGCTCCTACGAGCAGTACTTC. It specifies CASSLQDSSYEQYF.

This chain uses TRBV9 with TRBJ2-4; 8 positions agree with TRBD2. Germline CDR1 reads SGDLS; CDR2 reads YYNGEE. The length of the CDR3 is 15 residues. V trimming: 3 bases; J trimming: 8 bases; junction bases outside the gene matches: 10. The CDR3 is CASSAEPRGGHIQYF. CDR3 coding DNA: TGTGCCAGCAGCGCCGAGCCTCGGGGGGGGCACATTCAGTACTTC.

The chain uses TRBV29-1 and TRBJ2-3; D may correspond to TRBD1 or TRBD2 (6 bases each). CDR1 is SQVTM, CDR2 ANQGSEA, per germline. Trimming pared 2 bases from V and 0 bases from J, leaving 15 bases between. The CDR3 has 16 amino acids. Written as DNA, the CDR3 is TGCAGCGTTGAAACTTGGGGGGCCTCTAGCACAGATACGCAGTATTTT. Translation: CSVETWGASSTDTQYF.

The rearrangement uses TRBV7-3 and TRBJ1-3, with D possibly being TRBD1 (5 bases). Germline V gene lookup returns CDR1 SGHTA and CDR2 FQGTGA. The CDR3 runs to 15 residues. V dropped 8 bases and J dropped 2 bases, with 16 bases sitting between them. CDR3 coding DNA: TGTGCCAGCTCCTCTGTTGGGGCTACTGGAAACACCATATATTTT. It specifies CASSSVGATGNTIYF.

This clone showed up just once. The CDR3 protein is CASSTATRGLGETQYF. CDR3 nucleotide sequence: TGTGCCAGCAGTACCGCTACTCGGGGGTTAGGAGAGACCCAGTACTTC. The rearrangement links TRBV5-4 to TRBJ2-5; D might be TRBD2 (6 bases). The CDR3 consists of 16 residues. CDR1 and CDR2 from the germline V gene are SGHNT and YYREEE (reference sequence). V was trimmed by 5 bases and J by 4 bases, leaving 21 bases between them.

The chain couples TRBV13 to TRBJ2-4; TRBD1 or TRBD2 may be the D gene (6 bases each). V was cut by 5 bases and J by 3 bases, with 20 bases left in between. In germline, CDR1 is PRHDT, CDR2 FYEKMQ (reference sequence). This CDR3 has 17 amino acids. The CDR3 sequence is CASSPPGGPLGKNIQYF. The CDR3 DNA reads TGTGCCAGCAGCCCCCCCGGGGGCCCCTTAGGCAAAAACATTCAGTACTTC.

This chain links TRBV25-1 with TRBJ2-2; no clear D gene. The CDR3 consists of 14 residues. The germline CDR1 and CDR2 sequences are MGHDK and SYGVNS. Trimming took 5 bases from V and 8 from J, leaving 15 bases between them. CDR3 nucleotide sequence: TGTGCCAGCAGTCTGGACGGATACGGAGGGGAGCTGTTTTTT. Its translation is CASSLDGYGGELFF.

The CDR3 region is CASSEARDLEEQYF. Here the CDR3 DNA reads TGTGCCAGCAGTGAAGCGAGAGACCTAGAGGAGCAGTACTTC. V and J are TRBV28 and TRBJ2-7; D is ambiguous. The CDR3 is 14 residues long. Germline V gene lookup returns CDR1 MDHEN and CDR2 SYDVKM. V shed 5 bases and J shed 7 bases, with 18 bases lying between them. The full variable domain, its missing parts supplied by reference TRBV28 and TRBJ2-7, is DVKVTQSSRYLVKRTGEKVFLECVQDMDHENMFWYRQDPGLGLRLIYFSYDVKMKEKGDIPEGYSVSREKKERFSLILESASTNQTSMYLCASSEARDLEEQYFGPGTRLTVT.

CDR3 nucleotide sequence: TGTGCCAGTAGTATCCGGGGGGGAAACACCATATATTTT. Its protein is CASSIRGGNTIYF. V is TRBV19 and J is TRBJ1-3; weak D call: TRBD1 (5 bases). Germline V gene sequence: CDR1 LNHDA, CDR2 SQIVND (reference sequence). Trimming took off 3 bases at V and 4 bases at J, with 7 bases between the two ends. The CDR3 consists of 13 residues.

The chain is built from TRBV30 and TRBJ1-5; D is undetermined. The CDR3 contains 13 residues. The V end was cut by 2 bases, the J end by 0 bases, with 5 bases between. CDR1 is GTSNPN, CDR2 SVGIG, per germline (reference sequence). The CDR3 DNA reads TGTGCCTGGAGTCAGGATAGCAATCAGCCCCAGCATTTT. Encoded protein: CAWSQDSNQPQHF.

This chain links TRBV28 with TRBJ2-7; D may be TRBD2 (5 bases). The CDR3 has 13 amino acids. Germline CDR1 and CDR2: MDHEN and SYDVKM. The CDR3 here is CATKGGPLLEQYF. CDR3 nucleotides: TGTGCTACCAAAGGAGGTCCTCTATTAGAGCAGTACTTC. Full variable domain (missing parts from reference TRBV28 and TRBJ2-7): DVKVTQSSRYLVKRTGEKVFLECVQDMDHENMFWYRQDPGLGLRLIYFSYDVKMKEKGDIPEGYSVSREKKERFSLILESASTNQTSMYLCATKGGPLLEQYFGPGTRLTVT.